Below are 26 T cell receptor beta chains sequenced from a single sample in a study of T cell responses to AZD1222 COVID-19 vaccine. Repertoires were generated with immunoSEQ multiplex PCR, while TCRdb's copy carries only in-frame clones and drops some. Of under 250,000 clones listed, around 93% are singletons. Sequencing was performed on peripheral blood, taken on day 0 of MenACWY control vaccination. The receptor set was obtained from an adult in good health.

This sequence joins TRBV18 and TRBJ1-6; D is possibly TRBD1 (5 bases). The CDR3 sequence is 16 residues long. V was clipped by 6 bases and J by 2 bases, with 14 bases between them. Germline CDR1 is KGHSH and CDR2 is LQKENI. The CDR3 nucleotides read TGTGCCAGCTCGTCGGCGGCGGACACCTATAATTCACCCCTCCACTTT. Protein product: CASSSAADTYNSPLHF. Full variable domain (outside the CDR3, taken from reference TRBV18 and TRBJ1-6): NAGVMQNPRHLVRRRGQEARLRCSPMKGHSHVYWYRQLPEEGLKFMVYLQKENIIDESGMPKERFSAEFPKEGPSILRIQQVVRGDSAAYFCASSSAADTYNSPLHFGNGTRLTVT.

The J gene is TRBJ1-2, the V gene TRBV6-5; D ambiguous. Germline V gene lookup returns CDR1 MNHEY and CDR2 SVGAGI. V was trimmed by 6 bases and J by 1 base, leaving 12 bases between them. The CDR3 length is 14 residues. The CDR3, as DNA: TGTGCCAGCAGCTACACGCGGGTTAACTATGGCTACACCTTC. Protein: CASSYTRVNYGYTF.

J is TRBJ1-5 and V is TRBV3-1 (or the pseudogene TRBV3-2); 8 bases fit TRBD1. V was clipped by 3 bases and J by 13 bases; unmatched bases: 14. Germline CDR1 LGHDT, CDR2 YNNKEL (reference sequence). The CDR3 has 15 residues. CDR3 bases: TGTGCCAGCAGCCAGGGGACAGGTCGTCCTTCGTTGCAGCATTTT. Residues: CASSQGTGRPSLQHF.

This clone was detected only once. The chain is built from TRBV10-3 and TRBJ2-7; D gene unclear. V shed 3 bases and J shed 2 bases, with 2 bases lying between them. The CDR3 runs to 11 residues. Germline CDR1 is ENHRY and CDR2 is SYGVKD. In DNA form, the CDR3 reads TGTGCCATCAGTGAAGCCTACGAGCAGTACTTC. As protein: CAISEAYEQYF.

This clone was counted a single time. The chain uses TRBV7-2 and TRBJ1-2; TRBD1 matches 8 bases. V was pared by 4 bases and J by 6 bases, with 7 bases of the junction left unmatched. The CDR3 totals 14 residues. Germline-derived CDR1 and CDR2 are SGHTA and FQGNSA. As DNA, the CDR3 is TGTGCCAGCAGCTCCAAACAGGGGGTTGATGGCTACACCTTC. Its translation: CASSSKQGVDGYTF.

The genes are TRBV2 and TRBJ1-1; possibly TRBD1 for D (6 bases). V was trimmed by 3 bases and J by 1 base, leaving 12 bases between them. The germline CDR1 and CDR2 sequences are SNHLY and FYNNEI. The CDR3 runs to 15 residues. DNA of the CDR3: TGTGCCAGCAGTGATGGGGGGGCGAGGAACACTGAAGCTTTCTTT. Residues: CASSDGGARNTEAFF.

The count of this clone is one. V is TRBV5-4 and J is TRBJ1-3; 11 bases are a match to TRBD1. The CDR3 contains 16 residues. The V and J ends lost 2 bases and 0 bases, in that order; junction bases with no gene match: 1. Germline values: CDR1 SGHNT, CDR2 YYREEE (reference sequence). The CDR3 region has the DNA TGTGCCAGCAGCTTAGGGACAGGGGGCTCTGGAAACACCATATATTTT. Translating it yields CASSLGTGGSGNTIYF.

J is TRBJ2-4 and V is TRBV13; 7 bases align to TRBD2. This CDR3 has 16 amino acids. Trimming cost V 5 bases and J 3 bases; bases outside gene matches: 10. Germline loops: CDR1 PRHDT, CDR2 FYEKMQ (reference sequence). The CDR3 DNA is TGTGCCAGCAGCCCGCGGGACTATCCTGGCAAAAACATTCAGTACTTC. Protein product: CASSPRDYPGKNIQYF.

The chain links TRBV24-1 to TRBJ2-1; D uncertain. The CDR3 is 15 amino acids. Germline CDR1 and CDR2: KGHDR and SFDVKD. The germline V and J ends were trimmed by 5 bases and 4 bases, with 14 bases remaining between them. The CDR3 sequence is CATSGGAKDYNEQFF. CDR3 nucleotide sequence: TGTGCCACCAGTGGTGGAGCTAAGGATTACAATGAGCAGTTCTTC.

J is TRBJ2-1 and V is TRBV5-1; TRBD1 agrees at 10 bases. CDR1 and CDR2 (germline): SGHRS, YFSETQ. The length of the CDR3 is 13 residues. V lost 4 bases to trimming and J lost 13 bases; unmatched junction nucleotides: 8. CDR3 protein: CASSARTGGFQFF. The CDR3 DNA sequence: TGCGCCAGCAGCGCCAGGACAGGGGGTTTCCAGTTCTTC.

The chain joins TRBV11-3 to TRBJ2-3; 8 bases fit TRBD2. Per germline, CDR1 SGHNT and CDR2 YENEEA. This CDR3 has 13 residues. The J segment lost 4 bases and the V segment lost 8 bases, leaving 5 bases of the junction unmatched. The CDR3 here is CASGRGVADTQYF. The CDR3 nucleotides read TGTGCCAGCGGGCGGGGGGTTGCAGATACGCAGTATTTT.

This chain joins TRBV3-1 (or the pseudogene TRBV3-2) and TRBJ1-4, with a possible D match to TRBD1 (6 bases). This CDR3 spans 15 amino acids. V lost 4 bases and J lost 2, with 11 bases in between. The V gene's germline CDR1 is LGHDT and CDR2 YNNKEL (reference sequence). In nucleotides, the CDR3 is TGTGCCAGCAGCCCCCCGGGGGCCACTAATGAAAAACTGTTTTTT. Translation: CASSPPGATNEKLFF.

V usage is TRBV5-1 and J usage is TRBJ2-3, with D perhaps assigned TRBD1 or TRBD2 (6 bases each). The germline gives CDR1 SGHRS, CDR2 YFSETQ. CDR3 length: 14 residues. Deletions cut 4 bases from V and 6 bases from J, with 15 bases between. The CDR3 DNA reads as TGCGCCAGCAGCCTAGAAGGGGGGCCCGATACGCAGTATTTT. Encoded protein: CASSLEGGPDTQYF.

J is TRBJ2-4 and V is TRBV4-2; D is possibly TRBD1 (6 bases). Between the trimmed V and J ends, which lost 1 base and 5 bases, there was a span of 12 bases. CDR1 and CDR2 (germline): LGHNA, YNFKEQ. The CDR3 length is 15 residues. This CDR3 reads CASSQGLYRENIQYF. CDR3 DNA sequence: TGTGCCAGCAGCCAAGGTCTCTACAGGGAAAACATTCAGTACTTC.

The J gene is TRBJ1-4, the V gene TRBV5-4; the D is unclear. Germline CDR1 reads SGHNT; CDR2 reads YYREEE (reference sequence). V lost 1 base and J 4 bases, leaving 11 bases between the germline ends. The CDR3 is 15 residues long. The CDR3 nucleotides are TGTGCCAGCAGCTTGTTCACCGCGGGTAATGAAAAACTGTTTTTT. It is translated as CASSLFTAGNEKLFF.

The CDR3 nucleotides are TGTGCCAGCAGCGATGGGACAGGGGCGAACACCATATATTTT. It encodes CASSDGTGANTIYF. V gene TRBV9 combines with J gene TRBJ1-3; 10 bases are shared with TRBD1. The V and J ends lost 3 bases and 7 bases, in that order; junction bases with no gene match: 4. CDR3 size: 14 residues. Germline CDR1 reads SGDLS; CDR2 reads YYNGEE.

This chain connects TRBV28 to TRBJ2-7; D might be TRBD1 (5 bases). CDR3 length equals 15 residues. The V and J ends lost 9 bases and 0 bases respectively, with 18 bases between them. From germline, CDR1 is MDHEN and CDR2 SYDVKM. CDR3 region: CASQAGQRFSYEQYF. As DNA, the CDR3 is TGTGCCAGTCAAGCAGGGCAGCGCTTCTCCTACGAGCAGTACTTC. The variable domain in full, with the rest retrieved from reference TRBV28 and TRBJ2-7, is DVKVTQSSRYLVKRTGEKVFLECVQDMDHENMFWYRQDPGLGLRLIYFSYDVKMKEKGDIPEGYSVSREKKERFSLILESASTNQTSMYLCASQAGQRFSYEQYFGPGTRLTVT.

This rearrangement joins TRBV6-5 to TRBJ1-3; D call uncertain. The V and J ends lost 7 bases and 2 bases respectively, with 12 bases between them. The CDR3 totals 14 residues. CDR1 is MNHEY and CDR2 is SVGAGI in the germline V gene. As DNA, the CDR3 is TGTGCCAGCACCTCAGCCTGGCCTGGAAACACCATATATTTT. Protein sequence: CASTSAWPGNTIYF.

The rearrangement uses TRBV7-8 and TRBJ1-1, with D possibly matching TRBD1 (5 bases). This CDR3 region has 13 residues. Trimming shortened V by 5 bases and J by 5 bases, and 12 bases separated the two germline ends. Germline CDR1 SGHVS, CDR2 FQNEAQ. The CDR3 reads CASSPPRVTEAFF. The CDR3 coding sequence is TGTGCCAGCAGCCCCCCCAGGGTAACTGAAGCTTTCTTT.

The rearrangement joins TRBV7-2 to TRBJ1-2; 7 bases agree with TRBD1. V dropped 5 bases and J dropped 2; count of bases not matched to a gene: 5. This CDR3 comprises 14 residues. The germline V gene encodes CDR1 SGHTA and CDR2 FQGNSA. The CDR3 region has the DNA TGTGCCAGCAGCGGCGACAGGGAGAACTATGGCTACACCTTC. Its protein product is CASSGDRENYGYTF.

This sequence joins TRBV4-3 and TRBJ1-2; 7 positions agree with TRBD1. The CDR3 is made up of 14 amino acids. Per the germline V gene, CDR1 is LGHNA and CDR2 is YSLEER. Trimming at V came to 4 bases and at J to 4 bases, leaving 6 bases not matched to a gene. CDR3 loop: CASSREQGFYGYTF. CDR3 nucleotides: TGCGCCAGCAGCCGAGAACAGGGGTTCTATGGCTACACCTTC.

The chain couples TRBV7-6 to TRBJ1-4, with a possible D match to TRBD1 (6 bases). V was trimmed by 5 bases and J by 7 bases, leaving 17 bases between them. CDR1 and CDR2 from the germline V gene are SGHVS and FNYEAQ. The CDR3 has 15 residues. The CDR3 nucleotides are TGTGCCAGCAGCCCAGAGCCCACAGGGAGTGAAAAACTGTTTTTT. It encodes CASSPEPTGSEKLFF.

This chain joins TRBV29-1 and TRBJ2-2, with unresolved D. CDR1 is SQVTM and CDR2 is ANQGSEA in the germline V gene. The CDR3 consists of 11 residues. V lost 4 bases and J 13 bases, leaving 13 bases between the germline ends. The CDR3: CSVGSPGVLFF. CDR3 coding DNA: TGCAGCGTTGGGAGTCCTGGAGTGCTGTTTTTT.

This sequence joins TRBV7-8 and TRBJ1-2, with D perhaps TRBD1 (5 bases). The CDR3 spans 13 residues. Per the germline V gene, CDR1 is SGHVS and CDR2 is FQNEAQ. Trimming removed 5 bases at V and 4 bases at J, with 11 bases between. The CDR3 is CASSPDGGYGYTF. The CDR3 coding sequence is TGTGCCAGCAGCCCCGACGGGGGCTATGGCTACACCTTC.

The chain combines TRBV3-1 (or the pseudogene TRBV3-2) with TRBJ1-1; TRBD1 agrees at 7 bases. Germline-derived CDR1 and CDR2 are LGHDT and YNNKEL (reference sequence). The CDR3 consists of 12 residues. Trimming at V came to 7 bases and at J to 8 bases, leaving 7 bases not matched to a gene. CDR3 protein: CASTQGGREAFF. The CDR3 region has the DNA TGTGCCAGCACCCAGGGGGGGAGAGAAGCTTTCTTT.

The chain combines TRBV7-6 with TRBJ1-6, with a weak D call TRBD1 (5 bases). Trimming shortened V by 5 bases and J by 7 bases, and 12 bases separated the two germline ends. The CDR3 has 14 amino acids. CDR1 and CDR2 (germline): SGHVS, FNYEAQ. The CDR3 sequence is CASSMGPMNSPLHF. The CDR3, as DNA: TGTGCCAGCAGCATGGGACCGATGAATTCACCCCTCCACTTT.